This T cell receptor (beta chain) appears in the sequencing data of a study of molecular identifiers for immune sequencing clone quantification. Study-level results: Jurkat TCR RNA that was spiked in from one cell was reportedly detectable among 750,000 to 1,000,000 naive cells.

This CDR3 has 17 residues. J lost 7 bases, V lost 2 bases, and 13 bases had no gene match. To note about this clonotype: What it binds is unknown.

Previously described methods and listed TCR primers were used for bulk TCR libraries. One entry per CDR3 protein, called by TCRdb with MiXCR from the PCR reads. The table records some 680,000 distinct CDR3 sequences, over 25% of them present only once. The material sequenced was naive CD8+ T cells from blood, with Jurkat cell RNA spiked in. Described subset: FACS-sorted CD8+CD4-CCR7+CD45RA+ naive T cells. This sequence originates from a human donor in good health. Some libraries in this study had Jurkat cell RNA spiked in. V gene TRBV12-3 or TRBV12-4 combines with J gene TRBJ2-2; the match to TRBD1 covers 7 bases. For the CDR3, the DNA is TGTGCCAGCAGTTTATGGCCCACAGGGGTACGGGGCGGGGAGCTGTTTTTT. Protein sequence: CASSLWPTGVRGGELFF.